A single sample gave rise to the 21 T cell receptor beta chains below, sequenced in a study of T cell responses to AZD1222 COVID-19 vaccine. Sequencing was performed with immunoSEQ multiplex PCR; in TCRdb, only in-frame clones are kept and a portion is missing. Among some 120,000 clones listed, roughly nine tenths were seen once. The sample here was peripheral blood, taken on day 0 of AZD1222 vaccination. The origin of the receptors is an adult in good health.

The chain couples TRBV7-9 to TRBJ1-3, with D perhaps TRBD1 (5 bases). This CDR3 region has 15 residues. Germline CDR1 is SEHNR and CDR2 is FQNEAQ (reference sequence). With 5 bases removed from V and 3 bases from J, the gap between germline ends came to 14 bases. This CDR3 reads CASSIDPRGGNTIYF. CDR3 bases: TGTGCCAGCAGCATAGACCCTAGGGGTGGAAACACCATATATTTT.

J is TRBJ2-5 and V is TRBV5-5; TRBD1 might be the D (5 bases). CDR1 is SGHKS, CDR2 YYEKEE, per germline (reference sequence). The CDR3 is 14 amino acids. V gave up 2 bases and J gave up 4 bases, with 12 bases separating them. DNA of the CDR3: TGTGCCAGCAGCTTTGGGGCGCCCTTAGAGACCCAGTACTTC. It yields the protein CASSFGAPLETQYF.

This CDR3 is CASSRQGGQPQHF. The CDR3 nucleotides read TGTGCCAGCAGTCGACAGGGCGGTCAGCCCCAGCATTTT. The chain recombines TRBV6-4 with TRBJ1-5; TRBD1 aligns across 7 bases. From germline, CDR1 is MRHNA and CDR2 SNTAGT. V was pared by 5 bases and J by 6 bases, with 4 bases of the junction left unmatched. The CDR3 has 13 amino acids.

The gene calls are TRBV4-3 and TRBJ2-3; D assignment may be TRBD1 or TRBD2 (5 bases each). Trimming took off 0 bases at V and 7 bases at J, with 17 bases between the two ends. This CDR3 is built from 16 residues. Germline V gene sequence: CDR1 LGHNA, CDR2 YSLEER. Here the CDR3 DNA reads TGCGCCAGCAGCCAAGATTACCGGGACCCACGGAATACGCAGTATTTT. Its translation: CASSQDYRDPRNTQYF.

The CDR3 loop is CASRDLFSGNTIYF. The CDR3 coding sequence is TGTGCCAGCAGGGACCTATTCTCTGGAAACACCATATATTTT. The chain links TRBV2 to TRBJ1-3; D uncertain. Trimming took off 6 bases at V and 0 bases at J, with 9 bases between the two ends. The CDR3 has 14 residues. CDR1 is SNHLY and CDR2 is FYNNEI in the germline V gene. Supplemented by reference TRBV2 and TRBJ1-3, the full variable domain reads EPEVTQTPSHQVTQMGQEVILRCVPISNHLYFYWYRQILGQKVEFLVSFYNNEISEKSEIFDDQFSVERPDGSNFTLKIRSTKLEDSAMYFCASRDLFSGNTIYFGEGSWLTVV.

In this sample, this clone turned up once. V usage is TRBV3-1 (or the pseudogene TRBV3-2) and J usage is TRBJ2-1; TRBD2 matches 10 bases. The CDR3 sequence is 24 residues long. Germline loops: CDR1 LGHDT, CDR2 YNNKEL (reference sequence). After removal of 1 base from V and 4 bases from J, the junction contained 28 bases not matched to a gene. CDR3: CASSQVLRGAGFFSGRYSYNEQFF. In nucleotides, the CDR3 is TGTGCCAGCAGCCAAGTGTTGCGAGGGGCAGGGTTTTTTAGCGGGAGGTATTCGTACAATGAGCAGTTCTTC.

CDR3 amino acids: CASSLRTSGNSFNEQFF. As DNA, the CDR3 is TGTGCCAGCAGCCTTAGGACTAGCGGGAATTCTTTCAATGAGCAGTTCTTC. This chain connects TRBV5-6 to TRBJ2-1, with TRBD2 matching over 12 bases. V lost 4 bases and J lost 6; bases outside the gene matches: 11. Germline lookup yields CDR1 SGHDT and CDR2 YYEEEE. The CDR3 runs to 17 residues.

The J gene is TRBJ2-2, the V gene TRBV12-3 or TRBV12-4; D not certain. V was clipped by 6 bases and J by 6 bases, with 11 bases between them. The CDR3 is 13 amino acids. Written as DNA, the CDR3 is TGTGCCAGCAGCCGCTTCCCCCCCGGGGAGCTGTTTTTT. It codes for CASSRFPPGELFF.

The V call is TRBV25-1, the J call TRBJ1-2; maybe TRBD1 (5 bases). The germline CDR1 and CDR2 sequences are MGHDK and SYGVNS. This CDR3 comprises 15 residues. V lost 3 bases and J lost 5, with 16 bases in between. CDR3 sequence: CASSDRAGMAYGYTF. For the CDR3, the DNA is TGTGCCAGCAGTGATAGGGCAGGGATGGCGTATGGCTACACCTTC.

This clone was observed a single time. The chain uses TRBV27 and TRBJ2-7, with 12 bases matching TRBD2. V shed 6 bases and J 7 bases; nucleotides not matched to a gene: 7. The CDR3 has 14 amino acids. Germline V gene sequence: CDR1 MNHEY, CDR2 SMNVEV (reference sequence). In nucleotides, the CDR3 is TGTGCCAGCAGGCCTAGCGGGAGGGGCGGTGAGCAGTACTTC. Its protein product is CASRPSGRGGEQYF.

The rearrangement uses TRBV27 and TRBJ2-7; D might be TRBD2 (7 bases). The ends were cut back, 2 bases at V and 7 bases at J, with 15 bases in the middle. CDR1 is MNHEY, CDR2 SMNVEV, per germline (reference sequence). The CDR3 is 14 amino acids. The CDR3 region is CASSLEAGAGEQYF. DNA of the CDR3: TGTGCCAGCAGTTTAGAGGCGGGGGCGGGAGAGCAGTACTTC.

This clone was seen once. This chain connects TRBV9 to TRBJ2-5; unclear D gene. Trimming took off 0 bases at V and 4 bases at J, with 13 bases between the two ends. CDR3 length equals 15 residues. Germline CDR1 reads SGDLS; CDR2 reads YYNGEE. The CDR3 protein is CASSVGSLSGETQYF. CDR3 in DNA: TGTGCCAGCAGCGTAGGTTCTCTATCTGGAGAGACCCAGTACTTC.

This chain joins TRBV7-3 and TRBJ2-7; a weak D match, TRBD1 (5 bases). CDR1 is SGHTA and CDR2 is FQGTGA in the germline V gene. This CDR3 contains 15 residues. The V end lost 6 bases, the J end lost 0 bases, and 15 bases lay between the germline ends. DNA for the CDR3: TGTGCCAGCAGGCCCGACAGAATAATCTCCTACGAGCAGTACTTC. Protein product: CASRPDRIISYEQYF.

This clone appeared once. The CDR3 here is CASSLHARLNQPQHF. The CDR3 nucleotides read TGTGCCAGCAGTTTACACGCCAGGTTAAATCAGCCCCAGCATTTT. The chain joins TRBV27 to TRBJ1-5; the D is unclear. This CDR3 contains 15 residues. From germline, CDR1 is MNHEY and CDR2 SMNVEV (reference sequence). The germline V and J ends were trimmed by 2 bases and 4 bases, with 12 bases remaining between them.

The chain joins TRBV5-4 to TRBJ2-1; TRBD2 agrees at 10 bases. The CDR3 is made up of 15 amino acids. Germline assignment: CDR1 SGHNT and CDR2 YYREEE (reference sequence). J lost 11 bases, V lost 0 bases, and 8 bases had no gene match. CDR3 nucleotides: TGTGCCAGCAGCTTGGAATTAACTAGCGGGATTCAGCAGTTCTTC. Protein sequence: CASSLELTSGIQQFF.

The chain recombines TRBV19 with TRBJ1-5; D is unclear. V was trimmed by 3 bases and J by 5 bases, leaving 14 bases between them. CDR1 is LNHDA, CDR2 SQIVND, per germline (reference sequence). This CDR3 spans 15 amino acids. CDR3 in amino acids: CASSIDFLSHQPQHF. In DNA, the CDR3 is TGTGCCAGTAGTATTGACTTTCTTTCCCATCAGCCCCAGCATTTT.

The chain is built from TRBV5-1 and TRBJ2-5; TRBD2 matches 7 bases. The CDR3 has 15 residues. V gave up 4 bases and J gave up 3 bases; unmatched junction bases: 9. From germline, CDR1 is SGHRS and CDR2 YFSETQ. This chain's CDR3 is CASSPLVAGEETQYF. DNA for the CDR3: TGCGCCAGCAGCCCCCTAGTGGCGGGAGAAGAGACCCAGTACTTC.

The V call is TRBV10-1, the J call TRBJ2-5; 9 bases fit TRBD2. This CDR3 is built from 14 residues. The germline CDR1 and CDR2 sequences are WNHNN and SYGVQD (reference sequence). V lost 4 bases to trimming and J lost 5 bases; unmatched junction nucleotides: 5. CDR3 DNA sequence: TGCGCCAGCAGTGCTAGCGGGGTAGGGGAGACCCAGTACTTC. Its translation: CASSASGVGETQYF.

This clone was seen a few times. The chain couples TRBV2 to TRBJ1-1; TRBD1 agrees at 8 bases. The ends lost 6 bases at V and 6 bases at J; junction bases unmatched: 3. The germline V gene encodes CDR1 SNHLY and CDR2 FYNNEI. The CDR3 covers 12 residues. This chain's CDR3 is CASRRTGSEAFF. The DNA of the CDR3 is TGTGCCAGCAGAAGGACAGGGTCTGAAGCTTTCTTT.

The chain couples TRBV7-2 to TRBJ1-1, with D perhaps TRBD1 (5 bases). The CDR3 consists of 13 residues. Germline V gene data show CDR1 as SGHTA and CDR2 as FQGNSA. V gave up 5 bases and J gave up 2 bases, with 9 bases separating them. The CDR3 DNA reads as TGTGCCAGCAGCGCAGGGCATAACACTGAAGCTTTCTTT. This gives the protein CASSAGHNTEAFF.

The genes are TRBV15 and TRBJ1-2; possible D gene TRBD1, 6 bases. The CDR3 is 15 amino acids. V dropped 0 bases and J dropped 8 bases, with 16 bases sitting between them. From germline, CDR1 is LNHNV and CDR2 YYDKDF (reference sequence). This CDR3 reads CATSRDPTGLNGYTF. CDR3 coding DNA: TGTGCCACCAGCAGAGACCCGACAGGTCTGAACGGCTACACCTTC.